Below are 4 T cell receptor beta chains sequenced from a single sample in a study of cytomegalovirus exposure and HLA in healthy donors. With 60 Vbeta and 13 Jbeta primers, the PCR was carried out. Using immunoSEQ multiplex PCR, the repertoire was profiled, and TCRdb retains in-frame clones only, with some absent. Among over 150,000 clones listed, approximately 75% were seen once. The specimen was PBMCs. All receptors come from a man between 18 and 35 years old in good health and CMV-seronegative.

V is TRBV4-1 and J is TRBJ2-5; D not certain. This CDR3 is 14 amino acids long. The V and J ends lost 1 base and 7 bases respectively, with 13 bases between them. Germline lookup yields CDR1 MGHRA and CDR2 YSYEKL. CDR3 loop: CASSQVDPWRTQYF. The CDR3 nucleotides are TGCGCCAGCAGCCAAGTCGACCCCTGGAGGACCCAGTACTTC.

The J gene is TRBJ1-3, the V gene TRBV5-4, with D uncertain. The V and J ends lost 7 bases and 9 bases respectively, with 17 bases between them. CDR3 size: 13 residues. Germline V gives CDR1 SGHNT, CDR2 YYREEE (reference sequence). The CDR3 nucleotides read TGTGCCAGCGCTATACCTTCCTCTGGCACCATATATTTT. Protein product: CASAIPSSGTIYF.

V usage is TRBV10-3 and J usage is TRBJ2-7, with 9 bases lining up with TRBD1. V trimming: 2 bases; J trimming: 5 bases; junction bases outside the gene matches: 7. The CDR3 sequence is 15 residues long. Germline V gene data show CDR1 as ENHRY and CDR2 as SYGVKD. CDR3 loop: CAISETTGGFNEQYF. The DNA of the CDR3 is TGTGCCATCAGTGAGACCACAGGGGGCTTCAACGAGCAGTACTTC.

As concerns this clone: At one end, the junction sequence differs from germline, possibly due to a read error. The chain uses TRBV7-9 and TRBJ2-6; weak D call: TRBD1 (6 bases). This CDR3 is 17 amino acids long. Germline CDR1 reads SEHNR; CDR2 reads FQNEAQ (reference sequence). CDR3 coding DNA: TGCGCCAGCAGCCACTCGGACAGTCTTTCTGGGGCCAACGGCCTGACTTTC. This encodes CASSHSDSLSGANGLTF. Full variable domain (missing parts from reference TRBV7-9 and TRBJ2-6): DTGVSQNPRHKITKRGQNVTFRCDPISEHNRLYWYRQTLGQGPEFLTYFQNEAQLEKSRLLSDRFSAERPKGSFSTLEIQRTEQGDSAMYLCASSHSDSLSGANGLTFGAGSRLTVL.